Each of the 23 T cell receptor beta chains below was sequenced from the same sample in a study of cytomegalovirus exposure and HLA in healthy donors. The assay was immunoSEQ multiplex PCR, and TCRdb's table has in-frame clones only and misses some. This table holds fewer than 150,000 clones, 82% found once. Sample: PBMCs. The source of these receptors is a man younger than 40 in good health and CMV-seropositive.

Here the CDR3 reads CASSLGGTNNEQFF. DNA for the CDR3: TGCGCCAGCAGCTTGGGGGGCACAAACAATGAGCAGTTCTTC. The chain combines TRBV5-1 with TRBJ2-1, with D possibly matching TRBD1 (5 bases). CDR1 and CDR2 from the germline V gene are SGHRS and YFSETQ. V was shortened by 0 bases and J by 5 bases, with 9 bases between the two germline ends. CDR3 length: 14 amino acids.

The J gene is TRBJ2-7, the V gene TRBV15; D uncertain. The germline V gene encodes CDR1 LNHNV and CDR2 YYDKDF (reference sequence). CDR3 length equals 15 residues. V lost 0 bases and J 7 bases, leaving 16 bases between the germline ends. The CDR3 loop reads CATSREASMGREQYF. The CDR3 coding sequence is TGTGCCACCAGCAGAGAGGCGAGCATGGGCCGAGAGCAGTACTTC.

CDR3 protein: CASSSSGGARNEQFF. The CDR3 DNA is TGTGCCAGCAGCTCCAGCGGGGGGGCCCGGAATGAGCAGTTCTTC. This chain connects TRBV9 to TRBJ2-1; 10 nucleotides line up with TRBD2. Looked up from germline, CDR1 is SGDLS and CDR2 is YYNGEE. Trimming cost V 4 bases and J 7 bases; bases outside gene matches: 8. There are 15 residues in the CDR3.

This clone came up a few times. Additional DNA sequences in this sample encode the identical CDR3. The rearrangement links TRBV5-6 to TRBJ2-1, with 8 nucleotides matching TRBD2. Germline assignment: CDR1 SGHDT and CDR2 YYEEEE. The CDR3 runs 14 residues. After removal of 2 bases from V and 3 bases from J, the junction contained 1 base not matched to a gene. This chain's CDR3 is CASSLTSGYNEQFF. CDR3 in DNA: TGTGCCAGCAGCTTAACTAGCGGCTACAATGAGCAGTTCTTC.

In its sample, this clone was seen a few times. The J gene is TRBJ1-2, the V gene TRBV18; D unresolved. The germline CDR1 and CDR2 sequences are KGHSH and LQKENI. V was cut by 0 bases and J by 4 bases, with 9 bases left in between. The CDR3 extends over 14 amino acids. CDR3 DNA: TGTGCCAGCTCACCACCGGCAGGATCCTATGGCTACACCTTC. Translation gives CASSPPAGSYGYTF. The full variable domain, with the rest looked up from reference TRBV18 and TRBJ1-2, is NAGVMQNPRHLVRRRGQEARLRCSPMKGHSHVYWYRQLPEEGLKFMVYLQKENIIDESGMPKERFSAEFPKEGPSILRIQQVVRGDSAAYFCASSPPAGSYGYTFGSGTRLTVV.

J is TRBJ1-1 and V is TRBV6-6; 7 bases align to TRBD1. The V gene end was trimmed by 7 bases and the J gene end by 3 bases; junction bases not matched to a gene: 8. The length of the CDR3 is 14 residues. Germline V gene lookup returns CDR1 MNHNY and CDR2 SVGAGI (reference sequence). In nucleotides, the CDR3 is TGTGCCAGCACTATGAACAGGGGAGACACTGAAGCTTTCTTT. The encoded protein is CASTMNRGDTEAFF.

The CDR3 here is CASRTGGANYGYTF. The CDR3 nucleotides are TGTGCCAGCAGAACAGGCGGAGCTAACTATGGCTACACCTTC. The V gene is TRBV7-2, the J gene TRBJ1-2; the D gene is possibly TRBD1 (5 bases). This CDR3 has 14 amino acids. The V gene lost 6 bases and the J gene lost 0 bases, with 11 bases spanning the gap. Germline values: CDR1 SGHTA, CDR2 FQGNSA.

The chain combines TRBV2 with TRBJ2-2, with D tentatively TRBD2 (7 bases). The germline gives CDR1 SNHLY, CDR2 FYNNEI. CDR3 length equals 16 residues. Trimming stripped 6 bases from V and 4 bases from J, with 18 bases between. Written as DNA, the CDR3 is TGTGCCAGCAGGGACGAGGGGGGGGGACTCACCGGGGAGCTGTTTTTT. It encodes CASRDEGGGLTGELFF.

The CDR3 region is CASSLRPRGRPQPQHF. For the CDR3, the DNA is TGTGCCAGCAGTCTCCGCCCCAGGGGGCGCCCTCAGCCCCAGCATTTT. The rearrangement links TRBV28 to TRBJ1-5; 8 bases align to TRBD1. Germline CDR1 and CDR2: MDHEN and SYDVKM. The CDR3 length is 16 residues. The trim removed 5 bases at V and 6 bases at J, leaving 12 bases unmatched.

The chain combines TRBV19 with TRBJ2-1; D is undetermined. The V end was cut by 6 bases, the J end by 9 bases, with 15 bases between. Germline V gives CDR1 LNHDA, CDR2 SQIVND (reference sequence). CDR3 length: 13 amino acids. CDR3 nucleotides: TGTGCCAGTAGGAAAGCCGATACCTTTGAGCAGTTCTTC. Residues: CASRKADTFEQFF.

The sample holds one count of this clone. This chain joins TRBV5-1 and TRBJ2-7; 8 bases match TRBD1. This CDR3 is 13 amino acids long. Losses at the gene ends were 2 bases for V and 7 bases for J; bases not matched to a gene: 5. Germline assignment: CDR1 SGHRS and CDR2 YFSETQ. The CDR3 sequence is CASSFQGAREQYF. The CDR3, as DNA: TGCGCCAGCAGCTTTCAGGGGGCGAGAGAGCAGTACTTC.

The CDR3 DNA sequence: TGTGCCAGCTCGTCAGGGCCCGGCTACACCTTC. Translated, it gives CASSSGPGYTF. This rearrangement joins TRBV18 to TRBJ1-2; possibly TRBD1 for D (5 bases). The CDR3 is 11 amino acids. The ends were cut back, 6 bases at V and 8 bases at J, with 10 bases in the middle. Germline values: CDR1 KGHSH, CDR2 LQKENI.

V usage is TRBV7-9 and J usage is TRBJ1-3, with unresolved D. Germline V gives CDR1 SEHNR, CDR2 FQNEAQ (reference sequence). CDR3 length equals 15 residues. Between the trimmed V and J ends, which lost 2 bases and 4 bases, there was a span of 12 bases. The CDR3 coding sequence is TGTGCCAGCAGCTTACTGGAGTATCCCGGAAACACCATATATTTT. As protein: CASSLLEYPGNTIYF.

V and J are TRBV18 and TRBJ1-2; D may be TRBD1 (5 bases). V shed 3 bases and J shed 4 bases, with 15 bases lying between them. The germline V gene has CDR1 KGHSH and CDR2 LQKENI. The CDR3 runs to 15 residues. The CDR3 sequence is CASSPMYGGSYGYTF. The CDR3 bases are TGTGCCAGCTCACCCATGTACGGGGGATCCTATGGCTACACCTTC.

This chain connects TRBV7-2 to TRBJ1-5, with a tentative D call TRBD1 (6 bases). Germline V gives CDR1 SGHTA, CDR2 FQGNSA. V was shortened by 3 bases and J by 0 bases, with 9 bases between the two germline ends. The CDR3 runs to 15 residues. The CDR3 DNA follows: TGTGCCAGCAGCTTCGGGACACATAGCAATCAGCCCCAGCATTTT. Protein product: CASSFGTHSNQPQHF.

The chain uses TRBV5-4 and TRBJ2-1, with D maybe TRBD1 (6 bases). The germline CDR1 and CDR2 sequences are SGHNT and YYREEE (reference sequence). V was cut by 4 bases and J by 7 bases, with 18 bases left in between. This CDR3 spans 15 amino acids. CDR3 region: CASSVGLGGRNEQFF. The CDR3 DNA reads TGTGCCAGCAGCGTTGGCCTAGGGGGTAGGAATGAGCAGTTCTTC.

This clone appeared a single time. The CDR3: CASSDRGVPYGYTF. DNA of the CDR3: TGTGCCAGCAGCGACAGGGGGGTACCTTATGGCTACACCTTC. The chain is built from TRBV6-6 and TRBJ1-2; 9 bases map to TRBD1. After removal of 6 bases from V and 5 bases from J, the junction contained 7 bases not matched to a gene. Germline lookup yields CDR1 MNHNY and CDR2 SVGAGI (reference sequence). The CDR3 extends over 14 amino acids.

The chain joins TRBV19 to TRBJ1-1, with D perhaps matching TRBD1 (5 bases). This CDR3 region has 14 residues. Germline V gives CDR1 LNHDA, CDR2 SQIVND (reference sequence). V lost 7 bases to trimming and J lost 5 bases, with 17 bases between them. CDR3: CASKSREEGTEAFF. The CDR3 bases are TGTGCCAGTAAAAGCAGGGAGGAGGGGACTGAAGCTTTCTTT.

The chain carries TRBV27 and TRBJ2-2, with D possibly matching TRBD2 (5 bases). The CDR3 extends over 14 amino acids. The germline V and J ends were trimmed by 2 bases and 5 bases, with 9 bases remaining between them. Germline CDR1 MNHEY, CDR2 SMNVEV (reference sequence). This CDR3 is CASSLEGWTGELFF. In DNA, the CDR3 is TGTGCCAGCAGTTTAGAGGGATGGACCGGGGAGCTGTTTTTT.

The chain joins TRBV7-2 to TRBJ1-1; 7 positions match TRBD1. The ends lost 0 bases at V and 9 bases at J; junction bases unmatched: 7. Germline V gene data show CDR1 as SGHTA and CDR2 as FQGNSA. The CDR3 spans 14 residues. The CDR3 region has the DNA TGTGCCAGCAGCTTAGCCCTTCAGACAGGGAAAGCTTTCTTT. It is translated as CASSLALQTGKAFF.

The chain links TRBV28 to TRBJ2-2, with 7 bases that match TRBD1. Losses at the gene ends were 3 bases for V and 5 bases for J; bases not matched to a gene: 6. The CDR3 contains 15 residues. CDR1 is MDHEN, CDR2 SYDVKM, per germline. This CDR3 reads CASSFGQVSTGELFF. CDR3 nucleotides: TGTGCCAGCAGTTTTGGACAGGTCTCGACCGGGGAGCTGTTTTTT.

A single count supports this clone. The gene calls are TRBV4-3 and TRBJ2-1, with 11 bases aligning to TRBD1. Germline CDR1 reads LGHNA; CDR2 reads YSLEER. Unmatched junction bases numbered 6, after V lost 2 bases and J lost 9 bases. The CDR3 totals 15 residues. The DNA of the CDR3 is TGCGCCAGCAGCCAAACGGGACAGGGGGATGGTGAGCAGTTCTTC. Amino acid sequence: CASSQTGQGDGEQFF.

This clone was recorded a few times. This sequence joins TRBV25-1 and TRBJ1-1; a possible D gene is TRBD1 (5 bases). CDR3 length: 13 amino acids. Deletions cut 2 bases from V and 6 bases from J, with 10 bases between. CDR1 is MGHDK and CDR2 is SYGVNS in the germline V gene. CDR3 protein: CASSERDFPEAFF. The DNA for the CDR3 is TGTGCCAGCAGTGAAAGGGACTTTCCTGAAGCTTTCTTT.